This T cell receptor (beta chain) was retrieved from a study of a mutant IDH1 vaccine in newly diagnosed glioma. Looking at the study overall: The sex distribution of treated patients was around 60% male and around 40% female, with a mean age of roughly 40 years.

This CDR3 comprises 16 residues. CDR1 LNHDA and CDR2 SQIVND come from the germline V gene (reference sequence). J was trimmed by 7 bases and V by 0 bases; bases with no gene match: 9. The sample's time point: baseline, week 1 (first vaccination visit). The treatment here: pre-vaccination baseline after standard-of-care therapy. Donors had new IDH1-mutant astrocytomas of WHO grade 3 or 4 (ATRX-lost). Assay used: immunoSEQ multiplex PCR; TCRdb lists only in-frame clones, some missing. The sample includes about 46,000 clones, about 80% of them seen just once. The sequence derives from a woman between 40 and 50 years old with glioma. Specimen: PBMCs, collected from a glioma patient treated with radiotherapy, temozolomide or both. The chain employs TRBV19 and TRBJ2-1; 7 bases agree with TRBD2. The CDR3 loop is CASSIDSGGSGNEQFF. The CDR3 DNA reads as TGTGCCAGTAGTATAGATTCGGGGGGTAGTGGAAATGAGCAGTTCTTC.